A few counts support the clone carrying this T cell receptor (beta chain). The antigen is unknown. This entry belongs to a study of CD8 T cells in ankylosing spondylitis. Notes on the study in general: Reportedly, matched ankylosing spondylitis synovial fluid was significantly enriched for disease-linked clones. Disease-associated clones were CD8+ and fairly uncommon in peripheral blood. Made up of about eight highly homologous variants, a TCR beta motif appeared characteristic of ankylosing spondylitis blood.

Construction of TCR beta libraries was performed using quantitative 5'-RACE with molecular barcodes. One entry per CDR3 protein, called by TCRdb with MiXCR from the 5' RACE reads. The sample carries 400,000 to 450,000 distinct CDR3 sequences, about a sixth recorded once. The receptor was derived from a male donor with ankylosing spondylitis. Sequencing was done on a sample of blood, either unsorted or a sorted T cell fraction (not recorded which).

In DNA, the CDR3 is TGTGCCACCGGACAGGGCAATGTTGGTAATGAAAAACTGTTTTTT. Amino acid sequence: CATGQGNVGNEKLFF. The chain is built from TRBV10-3 and TRBJ1-4, with 8 bases identical to TRBD1. Germline lookup yields CDR1 ENHRY and CDR2 SYGVKD. The CDR3 has 15 residues. V lost 10 bases to trimming and J lost 4 bases; unmatched junction nucleotides: 11.